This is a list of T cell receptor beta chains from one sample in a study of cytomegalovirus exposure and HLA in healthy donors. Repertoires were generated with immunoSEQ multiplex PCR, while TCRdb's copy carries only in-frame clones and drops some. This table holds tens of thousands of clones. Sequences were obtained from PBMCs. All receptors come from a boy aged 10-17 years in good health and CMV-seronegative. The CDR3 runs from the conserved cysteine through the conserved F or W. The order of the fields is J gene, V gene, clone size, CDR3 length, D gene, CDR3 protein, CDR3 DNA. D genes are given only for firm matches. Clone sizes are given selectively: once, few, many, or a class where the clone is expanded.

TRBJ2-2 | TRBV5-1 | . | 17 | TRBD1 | CASSLGAGTANTGELFF | TGCGCCAGCAGCTTGGGAGCCGGGACAGCGAACACCGGGGAGCTGTTTTTT
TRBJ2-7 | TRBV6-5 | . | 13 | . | CASSYSGSYEQYF | TGTGCCAGCAGTTACTCCGGCTCCTACGAGCAGTACTTC
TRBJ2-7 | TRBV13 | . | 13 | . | CASSLGSVYEQYF | TGTGCCAGCAGCTTAGGTTCAGTCTACGAGCAGTACTTC
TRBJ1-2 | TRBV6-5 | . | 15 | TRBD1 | CASSYSRQGAYGYTF | TGTGCCAGCAGTTACTCTCGACAGGGGGCTTACGGCTACACCTTC
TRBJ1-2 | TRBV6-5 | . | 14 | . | CASRGTRIHYGYTF | TGTGCCAGCAGGGGGACAAGGATACACTATGGCTACACCTTC
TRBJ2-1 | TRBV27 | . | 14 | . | CASRGTSLRNEQFF | TGTGCCAGCAGGGGAACTAGCCTCCGCAATGAGCAGTTCTTC
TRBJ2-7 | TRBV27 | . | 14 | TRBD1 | CASSPPDRVYEQYF | TGTGCCAGCAGTCCCCCGGACAGGGTCTACGAGCAGTACTTC
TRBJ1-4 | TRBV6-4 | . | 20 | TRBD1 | CASSPHRDREPLGTNEKLFF | TGTGCCAGCAGTCCGCACCGGGACAGGGAACCCTTGGGAACTAATGAAAAACTGTTTTTT
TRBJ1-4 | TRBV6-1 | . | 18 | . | CASSGQGLWYATNEKLFF | TGTGCCAGCAGTGGGCAGGGTCTCTGGTATGCAACTAATGAAAAACTGTTTTTT
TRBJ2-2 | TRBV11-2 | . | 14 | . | CASSLQGNTGELFF | TGTGCCAGCAGCCTACAGGGGAACACCGGGGAGCTGTTTTTT
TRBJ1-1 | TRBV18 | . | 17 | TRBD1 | CASSARDRGAPNTEAFF | TGTGCCAGCTCAGCCCGGGACAGGGGTGCCCCGAACACTGAAGCTTTCTTT
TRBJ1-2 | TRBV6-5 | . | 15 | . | CASSSTRQDNYGYTF | TGTGCCAGCAGCTCCACAAGACAGGATAACTATGGCTACACCTTC
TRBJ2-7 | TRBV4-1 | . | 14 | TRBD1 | CASSPADRASEQYF | TGCGCCAGCAGCCCCGCGGACAGGGCTTCCGAGCAGTACTTC
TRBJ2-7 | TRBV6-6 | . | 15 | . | CASSYSRSGSYEQYF | TGTGCCAGCAGTTACTCCCGGAGCGGCTCCTACGAGCAGTACTTC
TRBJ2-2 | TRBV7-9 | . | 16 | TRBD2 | CASSFAGGRFTGELFF | TGTGCCAGCAGCTTTGCTGGCGGGAGGTTTACCGGGGAGCTGTTTTTT
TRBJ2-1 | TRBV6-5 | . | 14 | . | CASSYETTYNEQFF | TGTGCCAGCAGTTACGAGACTACCTACAATGAGCAGTTCTTC
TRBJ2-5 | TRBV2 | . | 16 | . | CASSEGGASGQETQYF | TGTGCCAGCAGTGAAGGGGGGGCTAGCGGCCAAGAGACCCAGTACTTC
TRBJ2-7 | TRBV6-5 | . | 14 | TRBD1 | CASSPGTGIYEQYF | TGTGCCAGCAGTCCTGGGACAGGGATCTACGAGCAGTACTTC
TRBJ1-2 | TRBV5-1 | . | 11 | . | CASFGSYGYTF | TGCGCCAGCTTCGGGTCCTATGGCTACACCTTC
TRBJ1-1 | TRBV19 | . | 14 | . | CASSMGAQNTEAFF | TGTGCCAGTAGTATGGGGGCTCAGAACACTGAAGCTTTCTTT
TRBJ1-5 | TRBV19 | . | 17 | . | CASSPLGQIHSNQPQHF | TGTGCCAGTAGTCCGCTCGGACAGATCCATAGCAATCAGCCCCAGCATTTT
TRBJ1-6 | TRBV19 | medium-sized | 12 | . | CAGRSANSPLHF | TGTGCCGGTAGGTCTGCGAATTCACCCCTCCACTTT
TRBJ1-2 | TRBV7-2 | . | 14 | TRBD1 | CASSLGTGFYGYTF | TGTGCCAGCAGCTTAGGGACAGGGTTCTATGGCTACACCTTC
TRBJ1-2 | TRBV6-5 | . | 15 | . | CASSYLTGDPYGYTF | TGTGCCAGCAGTTACCTCACGGGGGACCCCTATGGCTACACCTTC
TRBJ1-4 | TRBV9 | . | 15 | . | CASSVAGGEREKLFF | TGTGCCAGCAGCGTAGCTGGGGGGGAGAGGGAAAAACTGTTTTTT
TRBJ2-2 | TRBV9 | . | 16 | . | CASSVRGGGETGELFF | TGTGCCAGCAGCGTACGAGGGGGCGGGGAAACCGGGGAGCTGTTTTTT
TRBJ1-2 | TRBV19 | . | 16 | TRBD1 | CASSRKGTGDHHGYTF | TGTGCCAGTAGTAGGAAAGGGACAGGGGACCATCATGGCTACACCTTC
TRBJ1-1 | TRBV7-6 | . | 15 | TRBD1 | CASSLVQGANTEAFF | TGTGCCAGCAGCTTAGTCCAGGGGGCAAATACTGAAGCTTTCTTT
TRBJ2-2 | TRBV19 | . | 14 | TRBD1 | CASSFGTEAGELFF | TGTGCCAGTAGTTTCGGGACAGAGGCCGGGGAGCTGTTTTTT
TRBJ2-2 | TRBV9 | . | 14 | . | CASSVVGDTGELFF | TGTGCCAGCAGCGTAGTCGGGGACACCGGGGAGCTGTTTTTT
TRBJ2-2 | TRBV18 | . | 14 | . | CASSLQGGTGELFF | TGTGCCAGCTCACTCCAGGGAGGTACCGGGGAGCTGTTTTTT
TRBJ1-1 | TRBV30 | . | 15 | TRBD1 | CAWSVRPGGSTEAFF | TGTGCCTGGAGTGTACGCCCAGGGGGTAGTACTGAAGCTTTCTTT